The rows below give T cell receptor beta chains drawn from one sample of a study of blood T cells in healthy people across ages. TCRdb independently ran MiXCR on the 5' RACE reads; one entry per CDR3 protein. The profile shows roughly 680,000 distinct CDR3 sequences, approximately 50% of them singletons. Sequenced input: blood. The source is an older woman in good health. Each CDR3 is given with its conserved first and last residue. The D gene is left open where the match is weak. For some rows the clone size is stated as once, few or many, or as a class when expanded; others skip it.

size	V	J	D	CDR3	DNA
.	TRBV20-1	TRBJ2-1	TRBD2	CSARDQGTSGSSYNEQFF	TGCAGTGCTAGAGATCAGGGGACTAGCGGGAGCTCCTACAATGAGCAGTTCTTC
few	TRBV20-1	TRBJ2-6	TRBD1	CSARAPTGKGLSGANVLTF	TGCAGTGCTAGAGCTCCGACAGGGAAGGGCCTCTCTGGGGCCAACGTCCTGACTTTC
few	TRBV12-3/TRBV12-4	TRBJ2-5	.	CASTQGGASETQYF	TGTGCCAGCACCCAGGGGGGGGCGAGTGAGACCCAGTACTTC
.	TRBV7-9	TRBJ2-7	TRBD2	CAGSLLAGGAYEQYF	TGTGCCGGCAGCCTCCTAGCGGGAGGAGCCTACGAGCAGTACTTC
few	TRBV4-3	TRBJ1-2	TRBD1	CASSRTGQDNYGYTF	TGCGCCAGCAGCCGGACAGGGCAGGATAACTATGGCTACACCTTC
.	TRBV5-1	TRBJ2-1	TRBD1	CASSLQTTGVGNEQFF	TGCGCCAGCAGCCTGCAAACGACAGGGGTAGGAAATGAGCAGTTCTTC
.	TRBV18	TRBJ2-7	.	CASSPPSFYEQYF	TGTGCCAGCTCACCACCGTCATTTTACGAGCAGTACTTC
few	TRBV4-2	TRBJ2-3	.	CASSLSRDTQYF	TGTGCCAGCAGCCTCTCCCGGGATACGCAGTATTTT
many	TRBV7-9	TRBJ2-2	TRBD2	CATQLAAGELFF	TGTGCCACTCAACTAGCGGCCGGGGAGCTGTTTTTT
.	TRBV7-3	TRBJ2-7	.	CASSLEGGGYNEQYF	TGTGCCAGCAGCTTAGAGGGTGGGGGGTACAATGAGCAGTACTTC
.	TRBV20-1	TRBJ2-1	TRBD2	CSAKTLAGSPYNEQFF	TGCAGTGCCAAAACGCTAGCGGGGAGCCCCTACAATGAGCAGTTCTTC
few	TRBV6-2/TRBV6-3	TRBJ2-5	TRBD2	CASSRAGLSGGETQYF	TGTGCCAGCAGCCGAGCGGGACTCTCCGGAGGAGAGACCCAGTACTTC
few	TRBV7-2	TRBJ2-1	TRBD1	CASNAQGGNEQFF	TGTGCCAGCAATGCACAGGGGGGTAATGAGCAGTTCTTC
few	TRBV7-2	TRBJ2-1	.	CASSLGGSNEQFF	TGTGCCAGCAGCTTAGGAGGATCCAATGAGCAGTTCTTC
.	TRBV7-8	TRBJ1-1	.	CASSLAWRGFAEAFF	TGTGCCAGCAGCTTAGCGTGGCGGGGATTCGCTGAAGCTTTCTTT
.	TRBV5-1	TRBJ1-1	TRBD1	CASSSSGTGGTEAFF	TGCGCCAGCAGCTCCTCCGGGACAGGGGGCACTGAAGCTTTCTTT
.	TRBV9	TRBJ2-3	TRBD2	CASSVSGRMGDTQYF	TGTGCCAGCAGCGTGAGCGGGAGGATGGGGGATACGCAGTATTTT
few	TRBV3-1	TRBJ2-7	TRBD2	CASSHGLGEQYF	TGTGCCAGCAGCCACGGACTAGGCGAGCAGTACTTC
.	TRBV21-1	TRBJ2-7	.	CARIPPRDGSSYNEQYF	TGTGCCAGGATCCCTCCGAGGGACGGAAGCTCCTACAATGAGCAGTACTTC
.	TRBV3-1	TRBJ2-5	TRBD2	CASRAGEETQYF	TGTGCCAGCAGAGCGGGAGAAGAGACCCAGTACTTC
.	TRBV20-1	TRBJ2-1	.	CSAKAWEGRNEQFF	TGCAGTGCGAAAGCCTGGGAAGGGAGAAATGAGCAGTTCTTC
few	TRBV6-2/TRBV6-3	TRBJ2-7	.	CASSYTGTATYYEQYF	TGTGCCAGCAGTTACACGGGGACGGCTACTTACTACGAGCAGTACTTC
few	TRBV15	TRBJ2-3	.	CATRREAGADTQYF	TGTGCCACCAGGAGGGAGGCAGGCGCAGATACGCAGTATTTT
few	TRBV4-2	TRBJ2-1	TRBD2	CASSQDNSGRWVYNEQFF	TGTGCCAGCAGCCAAGATAATAGCGGGAGATGGGTCTACAATGAGCAGTTCTTC
few	TRBV6-1	TRBJ2-7	TRBD1	CASSPKGHGTGISYEQYF	TGTGCCAGCAGCCCAAAGGGGCATGGGACAGGGATCTCCTACGAGCAGTACTTC
many	TRBV5-1	TRBJ2-5	TRBD2	CASSPGLAGAGETQYF	TGCGCCAGCAGCCCTGGACTAGCGGGAGCAGGAGAGACCCAGTACTTC
.	TRBV2	TRBJ2-5	TRBD1	CANQRTGEGTQYF	TGTGCCAACCAACGGACAGGAGAAGGGACCCAGTACTTC
.	TRBV20-1	TRBJ2-1	TRBD2	CSAASRRTSGYNEQFF	TGCAGTGCCGCCTCCCGTCGGACTAGCGGATACAATGAGCAGTTCTTC
.	TRBV2	TRBJ1-2	.	CASRVAIYGYTF	TGTGCCAGCAGGGTAGCCATTTATGGCTACACCTTC
.	TRBV28	TRBJ2-3	.	CASSSSGIRTDTQYF	TGTGCCAGCAGTTCCAGCGGAATACGCACAGATACGCAGTATTTT
.	TRBV4-3	TRBJ2-4	.	CASSQGSGGDIQYF	TGCGCCAGCAGCCAAGGGTCCGGGGGAGACATTCAGTACTTC
few	TRBV7-9	TRBJ2-1	.	CASSLPQVTTYNEQFF	TGTGCCAGCAGCTTACCCCAGGTGACTACTTACAATGAGCAGTTCTTC